This T cell receptor beta chain was obtained from a study of regulatory T cells in long-lasting Graves disease. CDR1 is LNHDA and CDR2 is SQIVND in the germline V gene (reference sequence). The length of the CDR3 is 15 residues. V trimming: 4 bases; J trimming: 0 bases; junction bases outside the gene matches: 5. Assembly of TCR beta libraries relied on iRepertoire HTBI primers together with Arm-PCR of CDR3 regions. TCRdb reprocessed the multiplex PCR reads via MiXCR and lists one record per CDR3 protein. The table has approximately 480,000 distinct CDR3 sequences, 15% to 20% seen once. This clonotype was counted only a few times. The antigen is not known. Whole-study findings and limits: Newly diagnosed Graves' patients exceeded persistent ones in TCR diversity.

Time point in this sample: newly diagnosed GD, antithyroid drugs for less than 3 months. PBMCs were the source of the RNA used for TCR sequencing. These sequences were also reported in another study, on T cells in Graves' hyperthyroidism and ophthalmopathy. From that study: Diagnosis of hyperthyroidism was new in patients aged 18 to 65, and its duration was under 2 months. A model of 13 V-J pairs discriminated ophthalmopathy from stable hyperthyroidism.

The rearrangement links TRBV19 to TRBJ1-2; TRBD1 aligns across 7 bases. The sample consisted of peripheral blood mononuclear cells (PBMCs), taken at new diagnosis, from a patient treated with antithyroid drugs. This sequence was found in a man aged 35 to 55 with Graves disease. CDR3 DNA sequence: TGTGCCAGTAGTACCAGGACAGGATCTAACTATGGCTACACCTTC. Protein product: CASSTRTGSNYGYTF.